The clone carrying this T cell receptor (beta chain) has only a few counts. The germline gives CDR1 SGHVS, CDR2 FNYEAQ. Trimming took 5 bases from V and 7 from J; bases not matched to a gene: 14. CDR3 length: 15 residues. TCRdb fed the RT-PCR reads into MiXCR, producing one record per CDR3 protein. Counted here are about 410,000 distinct CDR3 sequences, approximately 16% occurring once; the ten biggest clones make up about 7%. The sample is drawn from a study of patients and donors after allogeneic stem cell transplantation. Material: blood, either unsorted or a sorted T cell fraction (not recorded which). The chain is built from TRBV7-6 and TRBJ2-7; 7 bases align to TRBD2. The TCR sequence derives from a human donor who was either an allogeneic HSCT recipient or a stem cell or donor lymphocyte infusion donor (not recorded which). It is not recorded whose cells these are; they may come from a transplant donor. Here the CDR3 reads CASSGEGYQSREQYF. CDR3 nucleotide sequence: TGTGCCAGCAGCGGGGAGGGATACCAAAGCAGGGAGCAGTACTTC.